This T cell receptor (beta chain) was captured in a study of blood T cell repertoires in COVID-19. Some clones are missing from TCRdb's copy, which holds only in-frame ones; the method was immunoSEQ multiplex PCR. This table holds about 70,000 clones, 70% to 90% found once. The TCR was taken from a woman of 80 years or more with acute or convalescent COVID-19. The sequencing input was peripheral blood.

CDR3 in DNA: TGTGCCAGCAGTGAACTTGACAGAGCCTTAAATCAGCCCCAGCATTTT. Its protein is CASSELDRALNQPQHF. The chain joins TRBV2 to TRBJ1-5; weak D call: TRBD1 (5 bases). Trimming cost V 2 bases and J 4 bases, with 15 bases left between them. Germline V CDR1 and CDR2: SNHLY, FYNNEI. CDR3 length equals 16 residues.